This note documents a single TCR beta chain sequence. Thyroid surgery had not been preceded by any treatment in any patient. The CDR3 runs 18 residues. Germline CDR1 and CDR2: MNHNY and SVGAGI (reference sequence). Unmatched junction bases numbered 13, after V lost 6 bases and J lost 4 bases. This sample was included in a study of metastatic and nonmetastatic thyroid tumors. TCRdb re-called the PCR reads with MiXCR. The data contain some 10,000 clones, 25% to 35% of them singletons. The J gene is TRBJ1-3, the V gene TRBV6-6, with TRBD1 matching over 12 bases. Sequencing used tumor tissue. The receptor was derived from a male donor with papillary thyroid cancer or a benign thyroid nodule (not recorded which). Some clones in this sample may be carry-over from other donors' samples. CDR3 sequence (DNA): TGTGCCAGCAGCCCCACCCCGGGACAGGGGGCGCCGGGAAACACCATATATTTT. Its translation is CASSPTPGQGAPGNTIYF.